The text below deals with one T cell receptor beta chain. Its specificity is not known. With V trimmed by 3 bases and J by 4 bases, 9 bases remained unmatched. Germline loops: CDR1 ENHRY, CDR2 SYGVKD. CDR3 length equals 16 residues. This sample stems from a study of response to subunit inactivated influenza vaccine. Points from the study as a whole: The authors offered the suggestion that each seasonal influenza vaccination recruits few new T cells.

Via MiXCR, TCRdb re-called the RT-PCR reads, giving one row per CDR3 protein. Found here are a few hundred thousand distinct CDR3 sequences, roughly 15% of them singletons; the top ten hold around 10%. This receptor was obtained from a man between 50 and 59 years old who received an inactivated influenza vaccine. The specimen was PBMCs from blood, collected 11 to 12 days after vaccination. The chain couples TRBV10-3 to TRBJ2-3; 8 nucleotides agree with TRBD1. The CDR3 sequence is CAISDVQGAMADTQYF. CDR3 nucleotides: TGTGCCATCAGTGATGTGCAGGGGGCAATGGCAGATACGCAGTATTTT.